This T cell receptor (beta chain) stems from a study of blood T cell repertoires in COVID-19. Across the whole study: Donors of Cohort 3 who recovered were those that had two negative PCRs, clearance, or symptom resolution. Acute and convalescent COVID-19 samples came from the United States, Italy and Spain. PBMCs, B-cell-depleted T cells, or T cells were the source of the cDNA or gDNA that made up the material.

Per the study methods: Amplifying reference gene primers gave estimates of nucleated cell counts. Generated by immunoSEQ multiplex PCR, the TCRdb table keeps only in-frame clones and is missing some. That table is the source of V, J and clone size, and D and trimming were worked out from the DNA. The sample yields some 330,000 clones, around 87% seen once. The CDR3 loop spans 15 amino acids. From germline, CDR1 is KGHSH and CDR2 LQKENI. The germline V and J ends were trimmed by 4 bases and 4 bases, with 16 bases remaining between them. The sequence was collected from a man aged 40-55 years in a cohort exposed to, infected with or recovered from COVID-19 (not recorded which). The chain links TRBV18 to TRBJ1-2; weak D call: TRBD1 (6 bases). Source material: PBMCs or T cells enriched from blood (not recorded which). CDR3 DNA: TGTGCCAGCTCACTTCAGGAACAGGGAGTCTATGGCTACACCTTC. Protein sequence: CASSLQEQGVYGYTF.